The clone carrying this T cell receptor (beta chain) was counted at least ten times. Antigen: not known. TCRdb re-analysed the PCR reads in MiXCR, keeping a single row per CDR3 protein. The sample includes about half a million distinct CDR3 sequences, about 26% of them seen just once. Input for naive CD8 libraries was roughly 17,000 to 1,100,000 sorted cells; the RNA fraction used was 10%, 30% or 50%. The entry originates in a study of molecular identifiers for immune sequencing clone quantification. Study-wide findings and caveats: Clones carrying above 20 RNA copies accounted for over 97% of effector molecules, under 1% in naive cells. Reports indicate spiked Jurkat TCR RNA from one cell could be found among roughly 980,000 naive cells. Barcode-sharing identical TCR molecules could underestimate highly expanded clone sizes.

The CDR3 is 12 amino acids. The germline CDR1 and CDR2 sequences are SGHRS and YFSETQ. V gave up 1 base and J gave up 0 bases, with 2 bases separating them. What was sequenced was naive CD8+ T cells from blood, with Jurkat cell RNA spiked in. Subset reported: FACS-sorted CD8+CD4-CCR7+CD45RA+ naive T cells. The chain recombines TRBV5-1 with TRBJ2-7; no firm D call. The clonotype comes from a human donor in good health. Some libraries in this study had Jurkat cell RNA spiked in. In DNA form, the CDR3 reads TGCGCCAGCAGCTTGAACTCCTACGAGCAGTACTTC. Protein sequence: CASSLNSYEQYF.